The 6 T cell receptor beta chains below all came from one sample that was sequenced in a study of human T cells and chemical hapten exposure. Time point noted: patch test 3, about 24 weeks after DPC sensitization. Treatment of the sample: therapeutic diphenylcyclopropenone sensitization with weekly scalp DPC. TCRdb re-derived calls from the RACE reads in MiXCR, one entry per CDR3 protein. The sample holds 30,000 or so distinct CDR3 sequences; 5% to 6.5% are singletons and the top ten take about 6%. The sequencing here drew on whole blood, taken in connection with sensitization to the hapten diphenylcyclopropenone (DPC). Receptor source: a man aged 25-40 years with alopecia areata. Some clones in this sample may be carry-over from other donors' samples.

This clonotype was observed at least ten times. This chain links TRBV28 with TRBJ2-4; perhaps TRBD1 as D (6 bases). Germline loops: CDR1 MDHEN, CDR2 SYDVKM. V lost 10 bases, J lost 4 bases, and 14 bases lay in between. The CDR3 runs to 13 residues. In DNA form, the CDR3 reads TGTGCCACCTTACAGGGTATTAAAAACATTCAGTACTTC. Its protein product is CATLQGIKNIQYF.

This clonotype was recorded once. The chain combines TRBV12-3 or TRBV12-4 with TRBJ2-5, with a weak D call TRBD1 (5 bases). V was shortened by 5 bases and J by 4 bases, with 14 bases between the two germline ends. This CDR3 region has 14 residues. This CDR3 is CASSPGHPRETQYF. CDR3 nucleotide sequence: TGTGCCAGCAGTCCCGGACACCCCAGAGAGACCCAGTACTTC.

In the case of this clonotype: A much larger clone lies a single base off, so this may be a read error. The missing conserved phenylalanine or tryptophan at the end of this CDR3 makes a read error likely. The V and J genes are TRBV29-1 and TRBJ2-3; the match to TRBD2 covers 8 bases. Trimming at V came to 7 bases and at J to 1 base, leaving 7 bases not matched to a gene. CDR1 SQVTM and CDR2 ANQGSEA come from the germline V gene. The CDR3 is 14 amino acids. CDR3 loop: CSAVSGVGTDTQYS. The CDR3 nucleotides are TGCAGCGCAGTTAGCGGGGTGGGCACAGATACGCAGTATTCT.

At least ten counts were recorded for this clonotype. The J gene is TRBJ1-2, the V gene TRBV24-1; a weak D match, TRBD1 (5 bases). The CDR3 loop spans 14 amino acids. Germline CDR1 is KGHDR and CDR2 is SFDVKD. The V gene lost 9 bases and the J gene lost 3 bases, with 16 bases spanning the gap. The chain's CDR3 is CATSGSGVDYGYTF. CDR3 sequence (DNA): TGTGCCACCTCTGGGTCGGGGGTTGACTATGGCTACACCTTC.

This clonotype showed up many times. V gene TRBV6-5 combines with J gene TRBJ2-5, with 9 bases lining up with TRBD1. The CDR3 totals 16 residues. CDR1 and CDR2 (germline): MNHEY, SVGAGI. V dropped 2 bases and J dropped 2; count of bases not matched to a gene: 6. The DNA for the CDR3 is TGTGCCAGCAGTTACCGGGACAGGGACAGTCAAGAGACCCAGTACTTC. Amino acid sequence: CASSYRDRDSQETQYF.

This clonotype was found many times. The chain employs TRBV7-2 and TRBJ2-5; no clear D. The CDR3 sequence is 13 residues long. Germline loops: CDR1 SGHTA, CDR2 FQGNSA. V shed 0 bases and J shed 3 bases, with 5 bases lying between them. CDR3 region: CASSLAAEETQYF. CDR3 in DNA: TGTGCCAGCAGCTTAGCGGCAGAAGAGACCCAGTACTTC.